This TCR beta chain was sequenced during a study of post-analysis software for immune sequencing data. Overall study context: Some patients lacked subtype; others had relapsing-remitting, secondary progressive or progressive-relapsing disease. Findings and caveats of the study: In patients, five or six TRBV segments were more frequent than in controls, with TRBV5-6, TRBV5-1 and TRBV20-1 among them. Samples made in the same batch grouped tightly together by F measure. Significantly decreased normalized Chao1 diversity was recorded for multiple sclerosis patients relative to controls.

This CDR3 contains 13 residues. Trimming removed 0 bases from V and 8 bases from J, with 11 bases in between. Germline assignment: CDR1 SGHRS and CDR2 YFSETQ. This clonotype was observed a single time. Its antigen is not identified. Every TCR beta cDNA library bore unique molecular identifiers. Hundreds of thousands of cDNA molecules were obtained from roughly 0.93 to 9.6 million T cells. TCRdb itself ran the PCR reads through MiXCR, one entry per CDR3 protein. The sample includes 740,000 or so distinct CDR3 sequences, around 50% of them seen just once. The sequence was obtained from a girl aged 5-17 years with multiple sclerosis. Input material: blood. The chain carries TRBV5-1 and TRBJ1-1, with unresolved D. CDR3 protein: CASSLDRAREAFF. The CDR3 DNA reads TGCGCCAGCAGCTTGGACCGAGCTCGAGAAGCTTTCTTT.